Shown below are 20 T cell receptor beta chains from a single sample sequenced in a study of tissue T cells after allogeneic stem cell transplantation. Sequencing was performed with immunoSEQ multiplex PCR; in TCRdb, only in-frame clones are kept and a portion is missing. The sample has 6,000 or so clones; around half are singletons. Indicated time point: mouse harvest day 7 after allogeneic transplant. Tail vein injection delivered 10^7 T-cell-depleted bone marrow cells and 10^6 splenic CD5+ T cells. Sequences were obtained from gut tissue. The receptors were gathered from a female BALB/c mouse given C57BL/6 T cells with graft-versus-host disease after an allogeneic hematopoietic cell transplant.

Notes on this clone: The listed genes are named as in mouse. The CDR3 is cut off 1 residue early in the read; its end comes from the germline J gene. The chain carries TRBV26 and TRBJ1-2; TRBD1 might be the D (6 bases). This CDR3 is built from 14 residues. CDR1 is KGHPV and CDR2 is FQNQEV in the germline V gene (reference sequence). V lost 3 bases and J 2 bases, leaving 10 bases between the germline ends. CDR3: CASSLGRGNSDYTF. CDR3 DNA, as far as it was read: TGTGCCAGCAGTCTTGGCAGGGGCAACTCCGACTACACC.

This clone was found a few times. Mouse germline and gene names are used. With the read ending 1 residue before the CDR3 end, the germline J gene is used to fill in that end. The chain couples TRBV23 to TRBJ1-1; the D call TRBD1 from the table was never checked on the DNA. The CDR3 is 13 residues long. CDR1 and CDR2 (germline): KGHTA, FQNQQP. The CDR3 loop reads CSSSQTTNTEVFF. The part of the CDR3 DNA that was read is TGCTCCAGCAGTCAGACAACAAACACAGAAGTCTTC.

A remark on this clone: All gene names here are mouse names. The read falls 1 residue short of the CDR3 end, and the missing part is taken from the germline J gene. The rearrangement links TRBV12-2 to TRBJ1-3; D unresolved. Germline loops: CDR1 SGHLS, CDR2 HYDKME. This CDR3 is built from 14 residues. V was shortened by 0 bases and J by 0 bases, with 5 bases between the two germline ends. CDR3 sequence reads: CASSLADSGNTLYF. CDR3 bases read: TGTGCCAGCTCTCTCGCGGATTCTGGAAATACGCTCTAT.

Details on this clone: Gene names are mouse gene names. The read terminates 1 residue before the CDR3 end, so the remaining end is supplied by the germline J gene. The chain links TRBV26 to TRBJ1-1; D is perhaps TRBD1 (5 bases). The CDR3 runs to 12 residues. The germline V gene has CDR1 KGHPV and CDR2 FQNQEV (reference sequence). Trimming removed 4 bases from V and 4 bases from J, with 7 bases in between. The CDR3: CASSRGTTEVFF. The sequenced part of the CDR3 DNA is TGTGCCAGCAGTCGGGGGACCACAGAAGTCTTC.

About this clone: The listed genes are named as in mouse. The CDR3 end falls 1 residue outside the read, so it is completed with the germline J gene. This chain uses TRBV3 with TRBJ2-1, with a weak D call TRBD2 (5 bases). Trimming removed 1 base from V and 3 bases from J, with 7 bases in between. The CDR3 contains 14 residues. Germline loops: CDR1 SNHLY, CDR2 FYNGKV (reference sequence). The CDR3 protein is CASSLDWPYAEQFF. CDR3 bases read: TGTGCCAGCAGCTTAGACTGGCCCTATGCTGAGCAGTTC.

Turning to this clone: Mouse gene names and germline throughout. The read finishes 1 residue shy of the CDR3 end, and the germline J gene is used to complete it. The chain recombines TRBV26 with TRBJ2-5; D gene unclear. This CDR3 spans 11 amino acids. The V and J ends lost 3 bases and 6 bases respectively, with 4 bases between them. Germline CDR1 KGHPV, CDR2 FQNQEV (reference sequence). The CDR3 loop is CASSLRDTQYF. CDR3 DNA (partial): TGTGCCAGCAGTCTACGGGACACCCAGTAC.

Concerning this clone itself: Here the gene names and germline are mouse. The CDR3 is cut off 1 residue early in the read; its end comes from the germline J gene. The rearrangement uses TRBV26 and TRBJ2-5; 10 nucleotides match TRBD1. This CDR3 comprises 17 residues. Germline loops: CDR1 KGHPV, CDR2 FQNQEV (reference sequence). V gave up 4 bases and J gave up 3 bases; unmatched junction bases: 10. Partial CDR3 DNA: TGTGCCAGCAGTCCCCGGACAGGGGGAATATGGCAAGACACCCAGTAC. Translation gives CASSPRTGGIWQDTQY. The CDR3 in full is CASSPRTGGIWQDTQYF. The variable domain in full, completed from reference TRBV26 and TRBJ2-5, reads NSKVIQTPRYLVKGQGQKAKMRCIPEKGHPVVFWYQQNKNNEFKFLINFQNQEVLQQIDMTEKRFSAECPSNSPCSLEIQSSEAGDSALYLCASSPRTGGIWQDTQYFGPGTRLLVL.

Worth noting for this clone: The listed genes are named as in mouse. The read ends 1 residue early relative to the CDR3; the germline J gene fills the gap. This chain uses TRBV31 with TRBJ2-5; D is unresolved. The germline gives CDR1 GKSSPN, CDR2 SITVG. With 0 bases removed from V and 1 base from J, the gap between germline ends came to 8 bases. The CDR3 runs 14 residues. The CDR3 loop is CAWSLGRDQDTQYF. The part of the CDR3 DNA that was read is TGTGCCTGGAGTCTAGGAAGGGACCAAGACACCCAGTAC.

A remark on this clone: Gene names denote mouse genes. The missing CDR3 end, 1 residue past where the read stops, is filled in from the germline J gene. The genes are TRBV1 and TRBJ1-4; D gene uncertain. The CDR3 has 15 amino acids. Trimming pared 3 bases from V and 0 bases from J, leaving 8 bases between. The germline V gene encodes CDR1 NSQYPW and CDR2 LRSPGD (reference sequence). The CDR3: CTCSAAQLSNERLFF. CDR3 bases read: TGCACCTGCAGTGCGGCCCAACTTTCCAACGAAAGATTATTT.

Details on this clone: The gene names here belong to mouse. The CDR3 goes on 1 residue after the read ends, and that part is filled in from the germline J gene. The chain couples TRBV16 to TRBJ2-4, with D unclear. V gave up 1 base and J gave up 0 bases, with 2 bases separating them. The CDR3 length is 13 residues. Germline loops: CDR1 SGHSA, CDR2 FRNQAP. The part of the CDR3 DNA that was read is TGTGCAAGCAGCTTAGGTAGTCAAAACACCTTGTAC. Its protein is CASSLGSQNTLY. The complete CDR3 reads CASSLGSQNTLYF. The full variable domain, with the rest looked up from reference TRBV16 and TRBJ2-4, is NAGVIQTPRHKVTGKGQEATLWCEPISGHSAVFWYRQTIVQGLEFLTYFRNQAPIDDSGMPKERFSAQMPNQSHSTLKIQSTQPQDSAVYLCASSLGSQNTLYFGAGTRLSVL.

This clone was seen more than once but under ten times. Gene names are mouse gene names. The read ends 1 residue shy of where the CDR3 ends; the end is completed using the germline J gene. V gene TRBV29 combines with J gene TRBJ1-4, with no clear D. Germline-derived CDR1 and CDR2 are MSHET and SYDVDS. V was trimmed by 6 bases and J by 0 bases, leaving 5 bases between them. The CDR3 has 13 amino acids. The sequenced part of the CDR3 DNA is TGTGCTAGCAGGACAATTTCCAACGAAAGATTATTT. Amino acid sequence: CASRTISNERLF. The CDR3 in its entirety is CASRTISNERLFF.

About this clone itself: Each gene name is a mouse one. This chain's CDR3 is CASSPGGTGVFF. Incomplete CDR3 DNA: TGTGCCAGCAGCCCAGGGGGCACGGGAGTCTTC. The genes are TRBV3 and TRBJ1-1, with 8 positions matching TRBD1. The read comes to an end 1 residue before the CDR3 does, leaving the germline J gene to fill in the end. Germline V gene sequence: CDR1 SNHLY, CDR2 FYNGKV (reference sequence). The ends lost 5 bases at V and 10 bases at J; junction bases unmatched: 6. This CDR3 has 12 residues. Supplemented by reference TRBV3 and TRBJ1-1, the full variable domain reads GPKVLQIPSHQIIDMGQMVTLNCDPVSNHLYFYWYKQILGQQMEFLVNFYNGKVMEKSKLFKDQFSVERPDGSYFTLKIQPTALEDSAVYFCASSPGGTGVFFGKGTRLTVV.

This clone is labeled large. Gene names and germline match the mouse. The covered CDR3 bases are TGTGCTAGCAGTAGGGGCAGGTCTAGTGCAGAAACGCTGTAT. It encodes CASSRGRSSAETLY. The whole CDR3 region reads CASSRGRSSAETLYF. The genes are TRBV17 and TRBJ2-3; no firm D call. The read falls 1 residue short of the CDR3 end, and the missing part is taken from the germline J gene. V lost 3 bases and J 0 bases, leaving 10 bases between the germline ends. CDR1 is MNHDT, CDR2 YYDKIL, per germline. This CDR3 is built from 15 residues. Drawing the rest from reference TRBV17 and TRBJ2-3, the complete variable domain is DTTVKQNPRYKLARVGKPVNLICSQTMNHDTMYWYQKKPNQAPKLLLFYYDKILNREADTFEKFQSSRPNNSFCSLYIGSAGLEYSAMYLCASSRGRSSAETLYFGSGTRLTVL.

A few counts support this clone. Genes and germline come from the mouse. The CDR3 extends 1 residue past the end of the read, so its final part is completed from the germline J gene. This chain joins TRBV26 and TRBJ1-4, with 7 nucleotides matching TRBD1. CDR3 length equals 13 residues. The J segment lost 5 bases and the V segment lost 6 bases, leaving 3 bases of the junction unmatched. The germline V gene encodes CDR1 KGHPV and CDR2 FQNQEV (reference sequence). The sequenced CDR3 bases are TGTGCCAGCAGCCTGACAGGGAACGAAAGATTATTT. It codes for CASSLTGNERLF. Given in full, the CDR3 is CASSLTGNERLFF. The whole variable domain, remainder taken from reference TRBV26 and TRBJ1-4, is NSKVIQTPRYLVKGQGQKAKMRCIPEKGHPVVFWYQQNKNNEFKFLINFQNQEVLQQIDMTEKRFSAECPSNSPCSLEIQSSEAGDSALYLCASSLTGNERLFFGHGTKLSVL.

In the case of this clone: These gene names are mouse names. The read terminates 1 residue before the CDR3 end, so the remaining end is supplied by the germline J gene. The chain is built from TRBV16 and TRBJ2-5, with 13 bases fitting TRBD2. Losses at the gene ends were 8 bases for V and 6 bases for J; bases not matched to a gene: 5. CDR3 length: 14 amino acids. Germline V lookup: CDR1 SGHSA, CDR2 FRNQAP. This CDR3 reads CASGLGGREDTQYF. The covered CDR3 bases are TGTGCAAGCGGACTGGGGGGGCGCGAGGACACCCAGTAC.

In regard to this clone: Mouse gene names apply. The read ends 1 residue shy of where the CDR3 ends; the end is completed using the germline J gene. V and J are TRBV1 and TRBJ2-1; TRBD1 agrees at 8 bases. The germline CDR1 and CDR2 sequences are NSQYPW and LRSPGD (reference sequence). Germline trimming cut 2 bases from V and 1 base from J; bases unmatched to any gene: 1. This CDR3 is built from 15 residues. The covered CDR3 bases are TGCACCTGCAGTGCAAGACAGGGGAACTATGCTGAGCAGTTC. It translates to CTCSARQGNYAEQF. The CDR3 reads in full as CTCSARQGNYAEQFF.

A note on this clone: Gene and germline names: mouse. The CDR3 goes on 1 residue after the read ends, and that part is filled in from the germline J gene. This chain joins TRBV26 and TRBJ2-4; D possibly corresponds to TRBD2 (5 bases). Germline CDR1 KGHPV, CDR2 FQNQEV (reference sequence). Trimming took off 3 bases at V and 1 base at J, with 8 bases between the two ends. There are 14 residues in the CDR3. The part of the CDR3 DNA that was read is TGTGCCAGCAGTCTTGGGGTGGGTCAAAACACCTTGTAC. This gives the protein CASSLGVGQNTLY. The full CDR3 protein reads CASSLGVGQNTLYF.

Only a few counts were recorded for this clone. Mouse gene names and germline throughout. The read terminates 1 residue before the CDR3 end, so the remaining end is supplied by the germline J gene. The chain links TRBV19 to TRBJ2-1; D is tentatively TRBD1 or TRBD2 (5 bases each). The CDR3 has 15 amino acids. V was cut by 3 bases and J by 1 base, with 11 bases left in between. Germline lookup yields CDR1 FNHDT and CDR2 SITEND (reference sequence). CDR3 DNA (partial): TGTGCCAGCAGTAAGAGGAGGGACAACTATGCTGAGCAGTTC. This codes for CASSKRRDNYAEQF. Given in full, the CDR3 is CASSKRRDNYAEQFF.

The sample holds a few counts of this clone. Gene names and germline match the mouse. The read halts 1 residue ahead of the CDR3 end, with the missing end drawn from the germline J gene. The chain joins TRBV16 to TRBJ2-2; TRBD2 agrees at 9 bases. V lost 3 bases to trimming and J lost 0 bases; unmatched junction nucleotides: 2. The CDR3 is 16 residues long. CDR1 and CDR2 (germline): SGHSA, FRNQAP. The covered CDR3 bases are TGTGCAAGCAGCTTTTCTGGGGGGGCAAACACCGGGCAGCTCTAC. Protein product: CASSFSGGANTGQLY. In full, the CDR3 is CASSFSGGANTGQLYF.

This clone is labeled medium-sized. The gene names given are mouse names. The CDR3 goes on 1 residue after the read ends, and that part is filled in from the germline J gene. The V gene is TRBV1, the J gene TRBJ1-5; D is ambiguous. The germline V gene has CDR1 NSQYPW and CDR2 LRSPGD (reference sequence). This CDR3 contains 13 residues. V lost 1 base and J 3 bases, leaving 4 bases between the germline ends. CDR3 in amino acids: CTCSAGGNQAPLF. CDR3 DNA (partial): TGCACCTGCAGTGCAGGTGGCAACCAGGCTCCGCTT.